Below are 14 T cell receptor beta chains sequenced from a single sample in a study of blood T cell repertoires in COVID-19. Clones were sequenced by immunoSEQ multiplex PCR, and TCRdb holds only the in-frame ones, with some missing. The sample has about 240,000 clones; around 89% are singletons. The sequenced sample consisted of PBMCs or T cells enriched from blood (not recorded which). The source is a woman between 25 and 40 years old who had recovered from COVID-19.

This clone was counted once. The chain carries TRBV7-2 and TRBJ1-1; 7 positions agree with TRBD1. V lost 3 bases, J lost 6 bases, and 10 bases stayed unmatched. The CDR3 sequence is 15 residues long. In germline, CDR1 is SGHTA, CDR2 FQGNSA. This CDR3 is CASSLSQGVKSEAFF. For the CDR3, the DNA is TGTGCCAGCAGCTTGAGTCAGGGGGTCAAGTCTGAAGCTTTCTTT.

The rearrangement uses TRBV25-1 and TRBJ1-2; 7 nucleotides agree with TRBD1. The V and J ends lost 2 bases and 8 bases, in that order; junction bases with no gene match: 8. This CDR3 is 14 amino acids long. Germline-derived CDR1 and CDR2 are MGHDK and SYGVNS. The CDR3 sequence is CASSEERQGQGYTF. The CDR3 coding sequence is TGTGCCAGCAGTGAAGAAAGACAGGGCCAAGGCTACACCTTC.

The chain couples TRBV28 to TRBJ1-1; a weak D match, TRBD1 (6 bases). Germline values: CDR1 MDHEN, CDR2 SYDVKM. This CDR3 has 16 amino acids. Deletions cut 5 bases from V and 1 base from J, with 17 bases between. This CDR3 reads CASSRQGRNPNTEAFF. The CDR3 DNA reads as TGTGCCAGCAGTCGTCAGGGGCGAAATCCGAACACTGAAGCTTTCTTT.

The rearrangement uses TRBV11-1 and TRBJ1-2, with TRBD1 identical over 8 bases. There are 13 residues in the CDR3. The germline V gene encodes CDR1 SGHAT and CDR2 FQDESV (reference sequence). V shed 2 bases, J shed 8 bases, and the junction held 4 bases outside the gene matches. The chain's CDR3 is CASSLQGADGYTF. CDR3 bases: TGTGCCAGCAGCTTACAGGGGGCGGACGGCTACACCTTC.

The J gene is TRBJ1-1, the V gene TRBV19; TRBD1 agrees at 11 bases. Germline lookup yields CDR1 LNHDA and CDR2 SQIVND (reference sequence). With 10 bases clipped from V and 8 bases from J, the junction kept 12 bases outside the gene matches. The CDR3 is made up of 14 amino acids. In DNA, the CDR3 is TGTGCCACAACCCGGACAGGGGGCCGTAGGGAAGCTTTCTTT. Encoded protein: CATTRTGGRREAFF. The variable domain in full, with the rest retrieved from reference TRBV19 and TRBJ1-1, is DGGITQSPKYLFRKEGQNVTLSCEQNLNHDAMYWYRQDPGQGLRLIYYSQIVNDFQKGDIAEGYSVSREKKESFPLTVTSAQKNPTAFYLCATTRTGGRREAFFGQGTRLTVV.

The rearrangement uses TRBV5-5 and TRBJ1-5, with TRBD1 identical over 7 bases. The CDR3 has 14 amino acids. Germline CDR1 is SGHKS and CDR2 is YYEKEE (reference sequence). V lost 4 bases to trimming and J lost 2 bases; unmatched junction nucleotides: 3. The CDR3: CASSGDSRNQPQHF. DNA for the CDR3: TGTGCCAGCAGCGGGGACAGTCGCAATCAGCCCCAGCATTTT.

The chain has TRBV7-2 and TRBJ2-1; 8 bases match TRBD2. V trimming: 5 bases; J trimming: 4 bases; junction bases outside the gene matches: 7. This CDR3 has 15 residues. Germline V gene sequence: CDR1 SGHTA, CDR2 FQGNSA. This CDR3 is CASSPALAGYNEQFF. Here the CDR3 DNA reads TGTGCCAGCAGCCCCGCGCTAGCGGGTTACAATGAGCAGTTCTTC. The complete variable domain, with remaining parts taken from reference TRBV7-2 and TRBJ2-1, reads GAGVSQSPSNKVTEKGKDVELRCDPISGHTALYWYRQSLGQGLEFLIYFQGNSAPDKSGLPSDRFSAERTGGSVSTLTIQRTQQEDSAVYLCASSPALAGYNEQFFGPGTRLTVL.

This chain joins TRBV27 and TRBJ2-7; D is unclear. Trimming removed 6 bases from V and 3 bases from J, with 12 bases in between. This CDR3 comprises 13 residues. The germline gives CDR1 MNHEY, CDR2 SMNVEV (reference sequence). This CDR3 is CASRLTPSYEQYF. Here the CDR3 DNA reads TGTGCCAGCAGGTTAACACCAAGCTACGAGCAGTACTTC.

The CDR3 spells CASSPPLSGGEKLFF. The CDR3 DNA reads TGTGCCAGCTCACCGCCCTTATCAGGGGGTGAAAAACTGTTTTTT. V gene TRBV18 combines with J gene TRBJ1-4, with 7 bases fitting TRBD1. V shed 3 bases and J 7 bases; nucleotides not matched to a gene: 8. There are 15 residues in the CDR3. The germline V gene has CDR1 KGHSH and CDR2 LQKENI.

V is TRBV27 and J is TRBJ1-5; D might be TRBD1 (6 bases). Deletions cut 6 bases from V and 2 bases from J, with 14 bases between. Germline assignment: CDR1 MNHEY and CDR2 SMNVEV (reference sequence). The CDR3 contains 15 residues. The CDR3 region is CASSSQGSGNQPQHF. The CDR3 nucleotides read TGTGCCAGCAGCTCTCAGGGGTCCGGCAATCAGCCCCAGCATTTT.

The chain links TRBV20-1 to TRBJ2-3; tentative D call: TRBD1 (5 bases). V dropped 8 bases and J dropped 9 bases, with 12 bases sitting between them. This CDR3 is built from 10 residues. Germline CDR1 reads DFQATT; CDR2 reads SNEGSKA (reference sequence). DNA of the CDR3: TGCAGTCCGGACACGGCAACGCAGTATTTT. It encodes CSPDTATQYF.

J is TRBJ1-1 and V is TRBV19, with 8 positions matching TRBD1. This CDR3 is built from 16 residues. Germline V gene lookup returns CDR1 LNHDA and CDR2 SQIVND (reference sequence). The V and J ends lost 7 bases and 0 bases, in that order; junction bases with no gene match: 10. Here the CDR3 reads CASTPGGQGVNTEAFF. As DNA, the CDR3 is TGTGCCAGTACTCCAGGAGGACAGGGTGTGAACACTGAAGCTTTCTTT.

CDR3 in DNA: TGTGCCAGCAGGAACACACCGAACACTGAAGCTTTCTTT. Its protein is CASRNTPNTEAFF. V and J are TRBV28 and TRBJ1-1; no clear D gene. The V and J ends lost 6 bases and 1 base respectively, with 9 bases between them. The CDR3 loop spans 13 amino acids. Germline V gene data show CDR1 as MDHEN and CDR2 as SYDVKM.

The CDR3 sequence: CASSFDRVFSDTQYF. CDR3 coding DNA: TGTGCCAGCAGCTTCGACAGGGTGTTTTCAGATACGCAGTATTTT. The J gene is TRBJ2-3, the V gene TRBV5-4; 7 bases match TRBD1. The CDR3 contains 15 residues. Trimming removed 2 bases from V and 4 bases from J; junction bases left unmatched: 7. Germline V gene sequence: CDR1 SGHNT, CDR2 YYREEE (reference sequence).